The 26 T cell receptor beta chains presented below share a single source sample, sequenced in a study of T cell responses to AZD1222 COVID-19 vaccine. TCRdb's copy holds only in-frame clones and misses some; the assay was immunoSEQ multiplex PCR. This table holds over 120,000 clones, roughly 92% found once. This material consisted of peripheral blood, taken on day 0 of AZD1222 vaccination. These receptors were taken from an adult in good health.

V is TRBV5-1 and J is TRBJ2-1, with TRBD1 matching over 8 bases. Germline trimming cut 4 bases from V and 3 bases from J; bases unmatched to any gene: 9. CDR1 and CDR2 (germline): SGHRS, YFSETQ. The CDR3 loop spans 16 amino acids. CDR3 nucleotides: TGCGCCAGCAGCGCCGGCGACAGGGGAAGCTACAATGAGCAGTTCTTC. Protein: CASSAGDRGSYNEQFF.

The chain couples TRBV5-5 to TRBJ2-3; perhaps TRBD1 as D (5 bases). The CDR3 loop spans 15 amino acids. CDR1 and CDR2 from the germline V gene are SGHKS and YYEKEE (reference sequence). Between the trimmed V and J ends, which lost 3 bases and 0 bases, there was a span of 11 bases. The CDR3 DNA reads TGTGCCAGCAGCTCCAGGGTGGGGAGCACAGATACGCAGTATTTT. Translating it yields CASSSRVGSTDTQYF.

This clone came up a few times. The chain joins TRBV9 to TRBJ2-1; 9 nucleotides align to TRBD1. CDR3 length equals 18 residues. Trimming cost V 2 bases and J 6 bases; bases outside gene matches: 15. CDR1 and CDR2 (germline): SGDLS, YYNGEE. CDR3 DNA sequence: TGTGCCAGCAGCGTCCTAGGGGGACAGGGAATCCGGAGCAATGAGCAGTTCTTC. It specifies CASSVLGGQGIRSNEQFF.

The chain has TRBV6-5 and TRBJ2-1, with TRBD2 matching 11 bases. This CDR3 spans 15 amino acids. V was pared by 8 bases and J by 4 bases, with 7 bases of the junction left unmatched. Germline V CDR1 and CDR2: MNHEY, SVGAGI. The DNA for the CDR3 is TGTGCCAGCCTCCCCGGGACTAGCGGATACAATGAGCAGTTCTTC. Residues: CASLPGTSGYNEQFF.

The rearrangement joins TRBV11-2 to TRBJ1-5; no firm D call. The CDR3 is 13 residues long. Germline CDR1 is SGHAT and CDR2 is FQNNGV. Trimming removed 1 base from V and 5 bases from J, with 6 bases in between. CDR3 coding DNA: TGTGCCAGCAGCTTAGTTGGAGATCAGCCCCAGCATTTT. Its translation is CASSLVGDQPQHF.

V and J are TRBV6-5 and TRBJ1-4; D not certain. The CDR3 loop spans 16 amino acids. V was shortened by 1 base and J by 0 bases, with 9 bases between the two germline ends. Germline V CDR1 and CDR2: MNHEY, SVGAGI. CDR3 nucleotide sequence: TGTGCCAGCAGTTACTGGGGATCTGCAACTAATGAAAAACTGTTTTTT. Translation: CASSYWGSATNEKLFF.

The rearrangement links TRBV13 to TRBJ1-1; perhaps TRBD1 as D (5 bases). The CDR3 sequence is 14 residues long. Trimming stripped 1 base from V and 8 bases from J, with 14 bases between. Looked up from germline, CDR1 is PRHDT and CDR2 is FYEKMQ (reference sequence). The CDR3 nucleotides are TGTGCCAGCAGCTTAGTAGGGGCAGCCCCAGAAGCTTTCTTT. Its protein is CASSLVGAAPEAFF.

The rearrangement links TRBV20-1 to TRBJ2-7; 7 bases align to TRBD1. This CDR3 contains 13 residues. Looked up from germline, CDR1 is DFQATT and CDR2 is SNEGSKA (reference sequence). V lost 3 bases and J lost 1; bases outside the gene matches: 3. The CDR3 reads CSASLRGSYEQYF. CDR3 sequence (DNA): TGCAGTGCTAGTCTCAGGGGGTCCTACGAGCAGTACTTC.

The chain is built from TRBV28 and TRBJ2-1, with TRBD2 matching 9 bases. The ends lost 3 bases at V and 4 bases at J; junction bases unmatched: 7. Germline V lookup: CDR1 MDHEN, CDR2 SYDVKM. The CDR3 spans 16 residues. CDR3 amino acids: CASSFLGTSRYNEQFF. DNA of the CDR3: TGTGCCAGCAGTTTTCTTGGGACTAGCAGGTACAATGAGCAGTTCTTC.

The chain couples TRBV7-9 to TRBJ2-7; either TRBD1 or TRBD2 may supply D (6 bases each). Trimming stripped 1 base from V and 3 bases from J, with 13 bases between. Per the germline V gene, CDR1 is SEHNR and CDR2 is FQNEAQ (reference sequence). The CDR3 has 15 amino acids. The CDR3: CASSLGGARDYEQYF. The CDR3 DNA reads TGTGCCAGCAGCTTAGGGGGGGCCCGAGACTACGAGCAGTACTTC.

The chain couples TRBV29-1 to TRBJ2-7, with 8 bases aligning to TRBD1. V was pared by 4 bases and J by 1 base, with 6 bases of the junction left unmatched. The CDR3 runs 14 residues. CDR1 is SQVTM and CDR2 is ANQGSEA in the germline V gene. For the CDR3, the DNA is TGCAGCGTTGTCACAAGGACAGGGTCCTACGAGCAGTACTTC. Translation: CSVVTRTGSYEQYF.

The CDR3: CASSEVTAYGYTF. CDR3 sequence (DNA): TGTGCCAGCAGTGAGGTGACAGCCTATGGCTACACCTTC. The rearrangement links TRBV2 to TRBJ1-2; D may be TRBD1 (5 bases). This CDR3 has 13 residues. From germline, CDR1 is SNHLY and CDR2 FYNNEI. Trimming pared 3 bases from V and 4 bases from J, leaving 9 bases between.

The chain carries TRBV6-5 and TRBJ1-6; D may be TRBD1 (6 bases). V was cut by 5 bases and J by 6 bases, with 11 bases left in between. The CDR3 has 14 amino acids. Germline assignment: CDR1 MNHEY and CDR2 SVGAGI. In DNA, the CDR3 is TGTGCCAGCAGTCATCAGGGGTTTAATTCACCCCTCCACTTT. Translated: CASSHQGFNSPLHF.

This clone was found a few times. CDR3 sequence reads: CASSHGQGSQPQHF. The CDR3 bases are TGTGCCAGCAGCCACGGACAGGGAAGTCAGCCCCAGCATTTT. The rearrangement links TRBV5-5 to TRBJ1-5; the match to TRBD1 covers 8 bases. CDR1 is SGHKS and CDR2 is YYEKEE in the germline V gene (reference sequence). The CDR3 has 14 amino acids. V trimming: 4 bases; J trimming: 6 bases; junction bases outside the gene matches: 6.

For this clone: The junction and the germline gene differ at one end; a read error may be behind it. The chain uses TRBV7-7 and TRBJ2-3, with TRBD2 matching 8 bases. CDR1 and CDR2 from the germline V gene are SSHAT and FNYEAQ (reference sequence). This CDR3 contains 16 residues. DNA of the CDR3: TGTGCTAGCAGCTTAGGAGCGGGGGCTTTCACAGATACGCAGTATTTT. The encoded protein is CASSLGAGAFTDTQYF.

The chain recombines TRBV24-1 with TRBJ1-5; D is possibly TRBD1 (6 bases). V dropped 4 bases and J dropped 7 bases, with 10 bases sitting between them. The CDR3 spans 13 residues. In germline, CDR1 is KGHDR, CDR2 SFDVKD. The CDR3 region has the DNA TGTGCCACCAGTGACCGGACAGTCCAGCCCCAGCATTTT. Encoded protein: CATSDRTVQPQHF.

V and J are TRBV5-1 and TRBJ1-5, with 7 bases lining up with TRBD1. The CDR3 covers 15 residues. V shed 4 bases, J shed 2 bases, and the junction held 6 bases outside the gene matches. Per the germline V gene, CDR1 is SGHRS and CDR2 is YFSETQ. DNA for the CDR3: TGCGCCAGCAGCCTAGAGGGGGCTCGCAATCAGCCCCAGCATTTT. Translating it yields CASSLEGARNQPQHF.

CDR3 sequence reads: CSVHRGSYTEAFF. CDR3 DNA sequence: TGCAGCGTCCACAGGGGCTCGTACACTGAAGCTTTCTTT. V gene TRBV29-1 combines with J gene TRBJ1-1; 7 nucleotides align to TRBD1. The CDR3 loop spans 13 amino acids. Germline CDR1 SQVTM, CDR2 ANQGSEA. V shed 6 bases, J shed 3 bases, and the junction held 7 bases outside the gene matches.

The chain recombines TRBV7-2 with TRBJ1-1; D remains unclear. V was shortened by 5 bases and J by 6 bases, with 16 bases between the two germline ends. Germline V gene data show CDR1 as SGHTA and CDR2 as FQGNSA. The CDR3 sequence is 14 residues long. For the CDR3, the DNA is TGTGCCAGCAGCGGGCGTCGAAGCGGGTCTGAAGCTTTCTTT. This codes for CASSGRRSGSEAFF.

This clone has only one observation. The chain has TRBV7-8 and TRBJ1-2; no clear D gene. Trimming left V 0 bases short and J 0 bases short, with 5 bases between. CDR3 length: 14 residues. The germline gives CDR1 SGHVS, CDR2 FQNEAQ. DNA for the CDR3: TGTGCCAGCAGCTTAGCTGAGACTAACTATGGCTACACCTTC. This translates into CASSLAETNYGYTF.

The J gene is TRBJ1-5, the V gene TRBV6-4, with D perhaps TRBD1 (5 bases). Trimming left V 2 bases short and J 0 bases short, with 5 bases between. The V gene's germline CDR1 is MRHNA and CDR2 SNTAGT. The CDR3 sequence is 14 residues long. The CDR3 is CASSDTGSNQPQHF. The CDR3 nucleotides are TGTGCCAGCAGTGACACAGGTAGCAATCAGCCCCAGCATTTT.

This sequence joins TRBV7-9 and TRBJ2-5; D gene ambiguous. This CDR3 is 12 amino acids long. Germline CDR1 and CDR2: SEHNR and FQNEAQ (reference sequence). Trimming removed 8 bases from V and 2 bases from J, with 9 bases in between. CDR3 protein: CASGSDQETQYF. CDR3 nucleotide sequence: TGTGCCAGCGGGTCCGATCAAGAGACCCAGTACTTC.

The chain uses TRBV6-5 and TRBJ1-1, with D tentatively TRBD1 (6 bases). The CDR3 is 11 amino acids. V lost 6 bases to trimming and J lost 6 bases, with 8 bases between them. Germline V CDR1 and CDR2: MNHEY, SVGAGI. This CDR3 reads CASSYRAEAFF. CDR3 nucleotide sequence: TGTGCCAGCAGCTACAGGGCTGAAGCTTTCTTT.

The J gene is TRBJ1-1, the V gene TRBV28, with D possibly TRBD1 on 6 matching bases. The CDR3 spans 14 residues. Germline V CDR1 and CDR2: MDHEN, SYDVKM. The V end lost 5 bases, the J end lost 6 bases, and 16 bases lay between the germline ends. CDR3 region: CASSPGHRVSEAFF. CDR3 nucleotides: TGTGCCAGCAGTCCGGGGCACAGGGTCTCTGAAGCTTTCTTT.

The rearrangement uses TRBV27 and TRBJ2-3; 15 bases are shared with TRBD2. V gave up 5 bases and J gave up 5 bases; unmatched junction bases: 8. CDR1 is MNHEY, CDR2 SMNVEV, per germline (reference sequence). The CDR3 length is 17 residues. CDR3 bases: TGTGCCAGCAGTCCCCGGACTAGCGGGAGGGCTCGAGATACGCAGTATTTT. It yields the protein CASSPRTSGRARDTQYF.

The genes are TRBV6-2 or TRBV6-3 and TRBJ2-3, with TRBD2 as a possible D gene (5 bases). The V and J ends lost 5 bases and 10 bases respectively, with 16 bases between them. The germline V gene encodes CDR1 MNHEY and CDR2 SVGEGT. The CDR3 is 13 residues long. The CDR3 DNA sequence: TGTGCCAGCAGTGACACCTATCGGGGTGCGCAGTATTTT. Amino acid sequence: CASSDTYRGAQYF.